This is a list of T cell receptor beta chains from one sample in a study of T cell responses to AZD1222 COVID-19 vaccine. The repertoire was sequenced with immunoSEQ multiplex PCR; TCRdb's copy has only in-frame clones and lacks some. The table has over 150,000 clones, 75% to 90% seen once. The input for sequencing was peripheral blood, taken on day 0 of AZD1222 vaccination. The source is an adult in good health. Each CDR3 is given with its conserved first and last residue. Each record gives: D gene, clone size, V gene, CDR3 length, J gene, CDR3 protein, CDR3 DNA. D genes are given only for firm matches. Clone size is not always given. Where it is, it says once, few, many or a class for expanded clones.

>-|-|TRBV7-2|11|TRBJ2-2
CASSFGGELFF
TGTGCCAGCAGCTTCGGCGGGGAGCTGTTTTTT
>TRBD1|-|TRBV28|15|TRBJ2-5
CASSSGQGAVETQYF
TGTGCCAGCAGTTCGGGACAGGGGGCAGTTGAGACCCAGTACTTC
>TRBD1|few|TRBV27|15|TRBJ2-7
CASSLGDRGFHEQYF
TGTGCCAGCAGTTTGGGGGACAGGGGCTTCCACGAGCAGTACTTC
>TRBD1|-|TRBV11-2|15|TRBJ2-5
CASSLFGQGGETQYF
TGTGCCAGCAGCTTATTTGGACAGGGTGGGGAGACCCAGTACTTC
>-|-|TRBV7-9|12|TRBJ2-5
CASSLASETQYF
TGTGCCAGCAGCTTAGCTTCGGAGACCCAGTACTTC
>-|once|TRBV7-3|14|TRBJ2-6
CASSTSSGANVLTF
TGTGCCAGCAGTACTAGCTCTGGGGCCAACGTCCTGACTTTC
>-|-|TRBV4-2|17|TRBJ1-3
CASSQDPGGGSGNTIYF
TGTGCCAGCAGCCAAGACCCGGGAGGAGGCTCTGGAAACACCATATATTTT
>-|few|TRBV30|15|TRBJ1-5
CAWSGMGLGNQPQHF
TGTGCCTGGAGCGGAATGGGTCTGGGCAATCAGCCCCAGCATTTT
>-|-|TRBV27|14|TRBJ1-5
CASSLLSGNQPQHF
TGTGCCAGCAGTTTGTTGTCAGGCAATCAGCCCCAGCATTTT
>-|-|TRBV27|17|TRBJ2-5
CASSLSPLGGNQETQYF
TGTGCCAGCAGTTTATCCCCCTTAGGGGGTAACCAAGAGACCCAGTACTTC
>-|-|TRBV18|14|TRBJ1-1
CASSRRPTGTEAFF
TGTGCCAGCTCTCGTAGGCCGACGGGGACTGAAGCTTTCTTT
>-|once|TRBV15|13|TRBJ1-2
CATPREGAYGYTF
TGTGCCACCCCGAGGGAGGGCGCCTATGGCTACACCTTC
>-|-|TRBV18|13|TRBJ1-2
CASSQDRTGGYTF
TGTGCCAGCTCGCAAGACAGAACAGGAGGCTACACCTTC
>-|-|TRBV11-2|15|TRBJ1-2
CASSPRTDFNYGYTF
TGTGCCAGCAGCCCGAGGACAGACTTTAACTATGGCTACACCTTC
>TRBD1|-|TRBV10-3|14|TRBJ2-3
CASHRDREGDTQYF
TGTGCCAGCCACCGGGACAGGGAAGGAGATACGCAGTATTTT
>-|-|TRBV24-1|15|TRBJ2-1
CATSDLAGPYNEQFF
TGTGCCACCAGTGATTTGGCAGGGCCCTACAATGAGCAGTTCTTC
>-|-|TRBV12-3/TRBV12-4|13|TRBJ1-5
CASSLSAPQPQHF
TGTGCCAGCAGTTTATCGGCTCCTCAGCCCCAGCATTTT
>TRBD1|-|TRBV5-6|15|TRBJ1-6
CASSLGQGPNSPLHF
TGTGCCAGCAGCTTGGGACAGGGGCCCAATTCACCCCTCCACTTT
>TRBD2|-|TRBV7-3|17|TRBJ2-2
CASSLKDGGGNTGELFF
TGTGCCAGCAGCTTAAAGGACGGCGGGGGGAACACCGGGGAGCTGTTTTTT
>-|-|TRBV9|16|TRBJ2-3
CASSVVTGVGTDTQYF
TGTGCCAGCAGCGTAGTTACGGGGGTAGGGACAGATACGCAGTATTTT
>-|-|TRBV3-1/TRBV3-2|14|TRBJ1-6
CASSDQGYNSPLHF
TGTGCCAGCAGCGATCAGGGTTATAATTCACCCCTCCACTTT
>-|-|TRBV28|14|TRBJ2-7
CASSDGVLSYEQYF
TGTGCCAGCAGTGACGGAGTGCTAAGCTACGAGCAGTACTTC
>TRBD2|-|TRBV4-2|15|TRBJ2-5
CASSQGLAGEETQYF
TGTGCCAGCAGCCAAGGACTAGCGGGAGAAGAGACCCAGTACTTC
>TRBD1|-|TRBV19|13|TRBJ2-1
CASSITGGDEQFF
TGTGCCAGTAGTATTACAGGGGGCGATGAGCAGTTCTTC
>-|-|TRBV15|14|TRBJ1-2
CATSPGPTNYGYTF
TGTGCCACCAGCCCGGGACCGACAAACTATGGCTACACCTTC
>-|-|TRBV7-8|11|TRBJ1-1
CASSLGSEAFF
TGTGCCAGCAGCTTAGGTTCTGAAGCTTTCTTT
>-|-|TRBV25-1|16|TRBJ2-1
CASSETGLTSYNEQFF
TGTGCCAGCAGTGAAACGGGACTGACCTCCTACAATGAGCAGTTCTTC
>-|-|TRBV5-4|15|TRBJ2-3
CATEPRGAGTDTQYF
TGTGCCACCGAACCCCGGGGGGCGGGCACAGATACGCAGTATTTT
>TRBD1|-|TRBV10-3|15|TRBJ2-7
CAISEGGQATYEQYF
TGTGCCATCAGTGAGGGAGGACAGGCCACCTACGAGCAGTACTTC
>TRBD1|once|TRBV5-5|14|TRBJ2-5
CASSRPDRGETQYF
TGTGCCAGCAGCCGCCCCGACAGGGGAGAGACCCAGTACTTC
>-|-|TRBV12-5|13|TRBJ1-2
CASGPGQNYGYTF
TGTGCTAGTGGTCCTGGGCAGAACTATGGCTACACCTTC